This entry features one T cell receptor (beta chain) sequence. Here immunoSEQ multiplex PCR was the method, and the copy in TCRdb shows in-frame clones only, minus some. The sample lists tens of thousands of clones, 80% to 90% seen once, with over 1.3% in the top ten. This entry is derived from a study of blood T cell repertoires in COVID-19. About the study: Acute and convalescent COVID-19 specimens originated in the United States, Italy and Spain.

The length of the CDR3 is 14 residues. Germline assignment: CDR1 MDHEN and CDR2 SYDVKM. The J segment lost 4 bases and the V segment lost 10 bases, leaving 12 bases of the junction unmatched. The material sequenced was peripheral blood. The chain carries TRBV28 and TRBJ1-2; 7 nucleotides align to TRBD1. The clonotype comes from a woman aged 55-70 years with acute or convalescent COVID-19. The CDR3 nucleotides read TGTGCCATACCCCAGGGGGGCATGGGCTATGGCTACACCTTC. It codes for CAIPQGGMGYGYTF.